These T cell receptor beta chains were read from a single sample in a study of molecular identifiers for immune sequencing clone quantification. TCRdb reprocessed the PCR reads via MiXCR and lists one record per CDR3 protein. The top ten clones hold about 0.9% of a sample with just under 650,000 distinct CDR3 sequences, about 20% of them seen once. The specimen was naive CD8+ T cells from blood, with Jurkat cell RNA spiked in. All receptors come from a human donor in good health. Some libraries in this study had Jurkat cell RNA spiked in. The CDR3 runs from the conserved cysteine through the conserved F or W. The order of the fields is D gene, J gene, clone size, V gene, CDR3 DNA, CDR3 protein. A D gene is named only where the DNA matches it firmly. A row's size may be missing; if present it is once, few, many or a size class.

NA,TRBJ1-1,NA,TRBV19,TGTGCCAGTAGTATTGAGGGGAGGACTGAAGCTTTCTTT,CASSIEGRTEAFF
TRBD1,TRBJ2-3,many,TRBV5-6,TGTGCCAGCAGCTTGGGGTACAGGGGTAGCACAGATACGCAGTATTTT,CASSLGYRGSTDTQYF
TRBD1,TRBJ1-1,NA,TRBV2,TGTGCCAGCGGGGCGGGGGACAGCCCCACGAACACTGAAGCTTTCTTT,CASGAGDSPTNTEAFF
NA,TRBJ1-3,few,TRBV6-1,TGTGCCAGCATCAGATATGGGATCTCTGGAAACACCATATATTTT,CASIRYGISGNTIYF
NA,TRBJ1-1,many,TRBV19,TGTGCCAGTAGTAACCTCATTTCCACTAGAAACACTGAAGCTTTCTTT,CASSNLISTRNTEAFF
NA,TRBJ2-7,NA,TRBV7-9,TGTGCCAGCAGCCCCCCTCTAGTAGCGGAATCCTACGAGCAGTACTTC,CASSPPLVAESYEQYF
NA,TRBJ1-1,few,TRBV18,TGTGCCAGCTCACAGGGGGGGATGACTGAAGCTTTCTTT,CASSQGGMTEAFF
NA,TRBJ2-2,many,TRBV5-4,TGTGCCAGCAGGGGCGAAACCGGGGAGCTGTTTTTT,CASRGETGELFF
TRBD2,TRBJ2-1,NA,TRBV19,TGTGCCAGTAGTGTGGGACTAGCGGGAGGACCCTACAATGAGCAGTTCTTC,CASSVGLAGGPYNEQFF
NA,TRBJ2-6,many,TRBV7-9,TGTGCCAGCAGCTTAATGGGACCCGGCTCTGGGGCCAACGTCCTGACTTTC,CASSLMGPGSGANVLTF
NA,TRBJ2-7,NA,TRBV12-3/TRBV12-4,TGTGCCAGCAGCTGGGGAGAGGCCGGCGGGGAGCAGTACTTC,CASSWGEAGGEQYF
TRBD2,TRBJ2-5,many,TRBV19,TGTGCCAGTAGCCTAGGACTAGCGGGAGGGGTAGAGACCCAGTACTTC,CASSLGLAGGVETQYF
TRBD2,TRBJ2-1,few,TRBV7-9,TGTGCCAGCAGCTTAGCGGTGGGGACTAGAGATGAGCAGTTCTTC,CASSLAVGTRDEQFF
NA,TRBJ2-7,few,TRBV29-1,TGCAGCGTCGCGAAAGGGGACAGGGGAGTAGCGGGAGGGCCCTACGAGCAGTACTTC,CSVAKGDRGVAGGPYEQYF